A single sample is the source of the 3 T cell receptor beta chains below, sequenced in a study of spatial heterogeneity in lung cancer. Time point of the sample: sample taken at primary tumor resection. Sequencing of whole RNA from tumor, nontumor lung or frozen PBMC involved no sorting. TCRdb reanalysed the 5' RACE reads using MiXCR and keeps one entry per CDR3 protein. Seen here are tens of thousands of distinct CDR3 sequences, 13% observed once, and the top ten hold approximately 7.2%. This material consisted of PBMCs, taken at surgery. All receptors derive from a male donor with early-stage non-small cell lung cancer.

This clonotype occurred many times. The gene calls are TRBV5-1 and TRBJ2-7; tentatively, D is TRBD1 (5 bases). This CDR3 has 13 amino acids. Trimming removed 7 bases from V and 5 bases from J, with 16 bases in between. The germline gives CDR1 SGHRS, CDR2 YFSETQ. CDR3 nucleotide sequence: TGCGCCAGCGAAAGGGGTATGCAGGACGAGCAGTACTTC. Residues: CASERGMQDEQYF.

At least ten counts were recorded for this clonotype. The chain joins TRBV2 to TRBJ1-1; D uncertain. V lost 7 bases, J lost 11 bases, and 17 bases lay in between. Germline CDR1 reads SNHLY; CDR2 reads FYNNEI. This CDR3 has 12 residues. CDR3: CASKNSGPWAFF. CDR3 coding DNA: TGTGCCAGCAAGAACTCAGGACCTTGGGCTTTCTTT.

At least ten counts were recorded for this clonotype. V is TRBV3-1 and J is TRBJ2-1, with 11 bases fitting TRBD2. Germline values: CDR1 LGHDT, CDR2 YNNKEL (reference sequence). This CDR3 has 16 amino acids. The junction had 8 bases not matched to a gene; V was cut back by 4 bases and J by 6 bases. CDR3 nucleotide sequence: TGTGCCAGCAGCCCTGACGTTAGCGGGAGGGCCAATGAGCAGTTCTTC. Protein product: CASSPDVSGRANEQFF.